The next 2 T cell receptor beta chains were all read from a single sample in a study of cytomegalovirus exposure and HLA in healthy donors. The PCR was carried out with 60 Vbeta primers and 13 Jbeta primers. Some clones are missing from TCRdb's copy, which holds only in-frame ones; the method was immunoSEQ multiplex PCR. The data show about 190,000 clones, 65% to 90% seen once. The material sequenced was PBMCs. The receptors were gathered from a man in his forties in good health and CMV-seropositive.

The V gene is TRBV7-9, the J gene TRBJ1-1; D not resolved. V lost 4 bases and J lost 10, with 13 bases in between. CDR3 length: 12 amino acids. The V gene's germline CDR1 is SEHNR and CDR2 FQNEAQ (reference sequence). CDR3 sequence reads: CASSWGSSGAFF. The CDR3 DNA reads as TGTGCCAGCAGCTGGGGTTCCAGCGGAGCTTTCTTT.

The chain uses TRBV12-5 and TRBJ2-5; D possibly corresponds to TRBD1 (8 bases). V was cut by 8 bases and J by 4 bases, with 14 bases left in between. Germline V gives CDR1 LGHNT, CDR2 FRNRAP. This CDR3 is 13 amino acids long. The CDR3, as DNA: TGTGCTAGTAAAACAGGGGGGGTAGAGACCCAGTACTTC. It is translated as CASKTGGVETQYF.